Included here is one T cell receptor (beta chain) sequence, with context. What it recognizes is unknown. Only in-frame clones appear in the TCRdb table, and some are missing; sequencing was by immunoSEQ multiplex PCR. This sample carries about 2.4 million clones, roughly 93% of them seen once, and the ten largest clones take 0.36%. Germline values: CDR1 MRHNA, CDR2 SNTAGT. The CDR3 sequence is 12 residues long. The V gene lost 2 bases and the J gene lost 7 bases, with 8 bases spanning the gap. This record comes from a study of shared clonotypes between healthy human individuals. Study outcomes and limitations: Relative to memory subsets, naive subsets generally showed larger estimated richness.

The sequence was obtained from a young man in good health. Some clones in this sample may be carry-over from other donors' samples. Sequenced input: naive CD4+ T cells from PBMCs. Subset meaning: CD45RA+ positively selected. V and J are TRBV6-4 and TRBJ1-2; D is undetermined. The DNA for the CDR3 is TGTGCCAGCAGTGACGAGTGGGGTGGCTACACCTTC. Protein: CASSDEWGGYTF.